This entry lists 29 T cell receptor beta chains sequenced from one sample in a study of regulatory T cells in long-lasting Graves disease. Time point denoted: newly diagnosed GD, antithyroid drugs for less than 3 months. Extracted PBMC RNA gave rise to the TCR library. Library construction for TCR beta used iRepertoire HTBI primers and Arm-PCR of CDR3 regions. TCRdb used MiXCR to reprocess the multiplex PCR reads, holding one entry per CDR3 protein. The sample yields approximately 350,000 distinct CDR3 sequences, roughly 17% seen once. Separately, the same data were catalogued under a study of T cells in Graves' hyperthyroidism and ophthalmopathy.

The sample was peripheral blood mononuclear cells (PBMCs), taken at new diagnosis, from a patient treated with antithyroid drugs. All receptors come from a man in his forties with Graves disease.

The chain links TRBV12-3 or TRBV12-4 to TRBJ2-3; maybe TRBD1 (6 bases). Trimming left V 7 bases short and J 14 bases short, with 16 bases between. The CDR3 is made up of 11 amino acids. In DNA, the CDR3 is TGTGCCAGCACCTTCTGGGACAAATTGTATTTT. Translated, it gives CASTFWDKLYF.

This clonotype was counted at least ten times. At one end, the junction sequence differs from germline, possibly due to a read error. The CDR3 DNA reads as TGTGCCTGGAGCAGACAAGTCAAACAGCCCCAGCATTTC. Translated: CAWSRQVKQPQHF. The rearrangement links TRBV30 to TRBJ1-5; D is ambiguous. The CDR3 runs to 13 residues. Germline assignment: CDR1 GTSNPN and CDR2 SVGIG (reference sequence).

This clonotype was counted many times. The chain joins TRBV7-2 to TRBJ2-4, with a weak D call TRBD1 (6 bases). The V end was cut by 4 bases, the J end by 7 bases, with 11 bases between. CDR1 SGHTA and CDR2 FQGNSA come from the germline V gene. This CDR3 spans 13 amino acids. DNA of the CDR3: TGTGCCAGCAGCTCCCAGGGGCGGAACATTCAGTACTTC. Its protein is CASSSQGRNIQYF.

This clonotype has a count of ten or more. This chain links TRBV28 with TRBJ1-5; a weak D match, TRBD1 (6 bases). V was pared by 1 base and J by 4 bases, with 8 bases between. This CDR3 has 14 amino acids. The germline V gene encodes CDR1 MDHEN and CDR2 SYDVKM. CDR3 amino acids: CASSLLQGNQPQHF. The CDR3 bases are TGTGCCAGCAGTTTATTACAGGGTAATCAGCCCCAGCATTTT.

There are a few counts of this clonotype. V gene TRBV9 combines with J gene TRBJ2-4; 7 bases are a match to TRBD1. The CDR3 is 13 amino acids. Trimming at V came to 4 bases and at J to 6 bases, leaving 4 bases not matched to a gene. Germline CDR1 is SGDLS and CDR2 is YYNGEE. In DNA form, the CDR3 reads TGTGCCAGCAGCTCCCGGGACAGAAACATTCAGTACTTC. Translated: CASSSRDRNIQYF.

This clonotype was found many times. The rearrangement links TRBV6-2 or TRBV6-3 to TRBJ2-5; 10 nucleotides agree with TRBD2. There are 16 residues in the CDR3. The J segment lost 3 bases and the V segment lost 2 bases, leaving 6 bases of the junction unmatched. Germline V lookup: CDR1 MNHEY, CDR2 SVGEGT. Here the CDR3 reads CASSYTNLAGEETQYF. CDR3 bases: TGTGCCAGCAGTTACACGAACCTAGCGGGAGAAGAGACCCAGTACTTC.

This clonotype was picked up a small number of times. The J gene is TRBJ1-1, the V gene TRBV7-9, with 7 bases aligning to TRBD1. Germline V gives CDR1 SEHNR, CDR2 FQNEAQ (reference sequence). J lost 1 base, V lost 5 bases, and 10 bases had no gene match. This CDR3 has 16 residues. CDR3 sequence: CASSPGGGQPNTEAFF. In DNA, the CDR3 is TGTGCCAGCAGCCCGGGAGGGGGACAGCCGAACACTGAAGCTTTCTTT.

This clonotype has a count of ten or more. The chain couples TRBV19 to TRBJ2-1; 9 nucleotides agree with TRBD1. CDR3 length equals 16 residues. CDR1 and CDR2 (germline): LNHDA, SQIVND (reference sequence). V shed 4 bases and J 4 bases; nucleotides not matched to a gene: 8. In DNA form, the CDR3 reads TGTGCCAGTAGTAAACCCCCCGGGACAGGGTACAATGAGCAGTTCTTC. Translation: CASSKPPGTGYNEQFF.

A word on this clonotype: A far larger clone is only one base removed, so a read error is likely. The rearrangement joins TRBV28 to TRBJ2-1; TRBD2 might be the D (5 bases). This CDR3 is built from 14 residues. The V end was cut by 2 bases, the J end by 10 bases, with 15 bases between. Germline V gene data show CDR1 as MDHEN and CDR2 as SYDVKM. The CDR3 nucleotides are TGTGCCAGCAGTTTAGCGCCCGGACTCTACGAGCAGTTCTTC. It yields the protein CASSLAPGLYEQFF.

This clonotype has ten or more counts. The chain carries TRBV2 and TRBJ2-7; no clear D. Germline V gene data show CDR1 as SNHLY and CDR2 as FYNNEI. Trimming left V 5 bases short and J 3 bases short, with 11 bases between. There are 13 residues in the CDR3. As DNA, the CDR3 is TGTGCCAGCAGTTCTGACGGATACTACGAGCAGTACTTC. It specifies CASSSDGYYEQYF. Full variable domain (missing parts from reference TRBV2 and TRBJ2-7): EPEVTQTPSHQVTQMGQEVILRCVPISNHLYFYWYRQILGQKVEFLVSFYNNEISEKSEIFDDQFSVERPDGSNFTLKIRSTKLEDSAMYFCASSSDGYYEQYFGPGTRLTVT.

This clonotype appeared many times. This chain uses TRBV27 with TRBJ1-5; perhaps TRBD1 as D (5 bases). The V gene's germline CDR1 is MNHEY and CDR2 SMNVEV (reference sequence). This CDR3 has 14 amino acids. The V gene lost 5 bases and the J gene lost 5 bases, with 13 bases spanning the gap. CDR3 nucleotides: TGTGCCAGCAGTCAAGACAGAGCCTATCAGCCCCAGCATTTT. Translating gives CASSQDRAYQPQHF.

This clonotype came up many times. The V call is TRBV6-1, the J call TRBJ2-7; D gene uncertain. The CDR3 sequence is 12 residues long. Deletions cut 7 bases from V and 6 bases from J, with 13 bases between. Looked up from germline, CDR1 is MNHNS and CDR2 is SASEGT. CDR3 amino acids: CASTGRPGEQYF. Here the CDR3 DNA reads TGTGCCAGCACCGGACGTCCGGGCGAGCAGTACTTC.

Regarding this clonotype: A much bigger clone sits one base away, suggesting this may be a read error. The genes are TRBV11-2 and TRBJ2-5, with TRBD2 as a possible D gene (7 bases). The CDR3 length is 15 residues. Trimming left V 5 bases short and J 11 bases short, with 24 bases between. In germline, CDR1 is SGHAT, CDR2 FQNNGV. CDR3 bases: TGTGCCAGCAGCCCTCCCGGGGGGCCCTACAATGAGCAGTACTTC. Protein: CASSPPGGPYNEQYF.

This clonotype was recorded many times. The chain combines TRBV24-1 with TRBJ2-7; D may be TRBD2 (6 bases). CDR1 is KGHDR, CDR2 SFDVKD, per germline. Trimming cost V 4 bases and J 3 bases, with 21 bases left between them. This CDR3 spans 17 amino acids. CDR3 DNA: TGTGCCACCAGTGAGGGCCGGGGTCGGGGGACCTTCTACGAGCAGTACTTC. Translating it yields CATSEGRGRGTFYEQYF.

This clonotype was counted only a few times. The rearrangement uses TRBV24-1 and TRBJ2-3, with 8 positions matching TRBD2. Trimming removed 2 bases from V and 4 bases from J; junction bases left unmatched: 19. The germline V gene encodes CDR1 KGHDR and CDR2 SFDVKD. The CDR3 is 20 residues long. The CDR3 protein is CATSDSYIHKTSVRPDTQYF. CDR3 DNA: TGTGCCACCAGTGATTCCTACATTCACAAGACTAGCGTTCGCCCAGATACGCAGTATTTT.

This clonotype was recorded at least ten times. The chain joins TRBV20-1 to TRBJ1-2; perhaps TRBD1 as D (5 bases). The CDR3 runs to 12 residues. V was cut by 0 bases and J by 5 bases, with 7 bases left in between. Germline V gives CDR1 DFQATT, CDR2 SNEGSKA (reference sequence). CDR3 in amino acids: CSARDRAYGYTF. Written as DNA, the CDR3 is TGCAGTGCTAGAGACAGGGCTTATGGCTACACCTTC.

This clonotype showed up many times. The chain employs TRBV11-2 and TRBJ2-1, with D possibly being TRBD1 or TRBD2 (6 bases each). CDR1 and CDR2 (germline): SGHAT, FQNNGV. V was pared by 5 bases and J by 3 bases, with 26 bases between. This CDR3 comprises 19 residues. The CDR3 here is CASSGGLEGGREDYNEQFF. CDR3 in DNA: TGTGCCAGCAGCGGGGGCCTGGAGGGAGGCCGAGAAGACTACAATGAGCAGTTCTTC.

This chain uses TRBV6-2 or TRBV6-3 with TRBJ1-4; D uncertain. Germline CDR1 MNHEY, CDR2 SVGEGT. This CDR3 is built from 15 residues. Trimming removed 6 bases at V and 4 bases at J, with 15 bases between. CDR3 nucleotides: TGTGCCAGCAGCCCCATCGCAGCGGATAATGAAAAACTGTTTTTT. This gives the protein CASSPIAADNEKLFF.

This clonotype was detected many times. V usage is TRBV6-5 and J usage is TRBJ1-5; no clear D gene. The CDR3 covers 13 residues. Germline-derived CDR1 and CDR2 are MNHEY and SVGAGI. V was trimmed by 0 bases and J by 7 bases, leaving 7 bases between them. CDR3 nucleotides: TGTGCCAGCAGTTACTCGACGGGGCAGCCCCAGCATTTT. Translated, it gives CASSYSTGQPQHF.

This clonotype appeared a few times. The rearrangement links TRBV29-1 to TRBJ2-3; D gene ambiguous. This CDR3 is 13 amino acids long. V lost 1 base and J lost 2, with 7 bases in between. The germline V gene has CDR1 SQVTM and CDR2 ANQGSEA. CDR3 sequence reads: CSVEVEYTDTQYF. CDR3 in DNA: TGCAGCGTTGAAGTCGAATACACAGATACGCAGTATTTT.

This clonotype was detected ten times or more. The junction does not match germline at one end; this may be a read error. The chain employs TRBV11-2 and TRBJ2-7, with D tentatively TRBD2 (5 bases). The germline V gene has CDR1 SGHAT and CDR2 FQNNGV. The CDR3 is 10 amino acids. CDR3 nucleotide sequence: TGTGCCAGCAACGGACTCCGCCTGAGCTTC. Its protein is CASNGLRLSF.

This clonotype has a handful of counts. The gene calls are TRBV3-1 and TRBJ1-1, with 7 bases matching TRBD1. Germline CDR1 LGHDT, CDR2 YNNKEL (reference sequence). The CDR3 has 18 residues. With V trimmed by 1 base and J by 3 bases, 14 bases remained unmatched. CDR3 amino acids: CASSQGPITQGWDTEAFF. The DNA for the CDR3 is TGTGCCAGCAGCCAAGGTCCCATTACACAGGGGTGGGACACTGAAGCTTTCTTT.

At least ten counts were recorded for this clonotype. The chain couples TRBV2 to TRBJ1-3; 11 nucleotides agree with TRBD1. Germline lookup yields CDR1 SNHLY and CDR2 FYNNEI. The CDR3 is 16 amino acids. With V trimmed by 5 bases and J by 1 base, 4 bases remained unmatched. The CDR3, as DNA: TGTGCCAGCAGTTTAGGACAGGGGGCATCTGGAAACACCATATATTTT. Translating gives CASSLGQGASGNTIYF.

The rearrangement links TRBV15 to TRBJ2-3; 10 positions match TRBD1. This CDR3 region has 16 residues. Germline V gene lookup returns CDR1 LNHNV and CDR2 YYDKDF (reference sequence). V shed 3 bases and J 1 base; nucleotides not matched to a gene: 4. The CDR3 DNA follows: TGTGCCACCAGCAGGACCGGGACAGGGGGCACAGATACGCAGTATTTT. Translating gives CATSRTGTGGTDTQYF.

The chain carries TRBV28 and TRBJ1-3; the D gene is possibly TRBD1 (5 bases). Germline loops: CDR1 MDHEN, CDR2 SYDVKM. This CDR3 has 16 residues. V gave up 3 bases and J gave up 0 bases, with 12 bases separating them. The CDR3 loop reads CASSFTGAHSGNTIYF. CDR3 DNA sequence: TGTGCCAGCAGTTTTACAGGTGCTCACTCTGGAAACACCATATATTTT.

In this sample, this clonotype turned up many times. J is TRBJ2-7 and V is TRBV20-1; 7 bases fit TRBD2. Germline V gene lookup returns CDR1 DFQATT and CDR2 SNEGSKA (reference sequence). V trimming: 4 bases; J trimming: 0 bases; junction bases outside the gene matches: 9. The CDR3 totals 15 residues. For the CDR3, the DNA is TGCAGTGCTACCGGGCAGGGAGGGACCTCCTACGAGCAGTACTTC. It is translated as CSATGQGGTSYEQYF.

This clonotype came up many times. This chain uses TRBV20-1 with TRBJ2-3; 11 nucleotides match TRBD2. J was trimmed by 3 bases and V by 6 bases; bases with no gene match: 8. The CDR3 runs to 15 residues. The germline gives CDR1 DFQATT, CDR2 SNEGSKA (reference sequence). As DNA, the CDR3 is TGCAGTGCCCCGCCCCCTAGCGGGGGGACAGATACGCAGTATTTT. This encodes CSAPPPSGGTDTQYF.

This clonotype was seen many times. The chain is built from TRBV6-1 and TRBJ2-5, with D perhaps assigned TRBD1 or TRBD2 (5 bases each). This CDR3 contains 16 residues. The germline V gene encodes CDR1 MNHNS and CDR2 SASEGT. V was shortened by 3 bases and J by 7 bases, with 21 bases between the two germline ends. CDR3 amino acids: CASSEPGRGPTGTQYF. The CDR3 DNA reads TGTGCCAGCAGTGAGCCGGGACGGGGTCCTACGGGGACCCAGTACTTC.

The V call is TRBV4-3, the J call TRBJ1-3, with a weak D call TRBD1 (5 bases). Germline lookup yields CDR1 LGHNA and CDR2 YSLEER. The CDR3 spans 16 residues. V was shortened by 0 bases and J by 0 bases, with 9 bases between the two germline ends. CDR3 sequence reads: CASSQDWGGSGNTIYF. As DNA, the CDR3 is TGCGCCAGCAGCCAAGATTGGGGCGGCTCTGGAAACACCATATATTTT.